These T cell receptor beta chains were read from a single sample in a study of T cells after yellow fever vaccination. TCRdb analysed the 5' RACE reads with MiXCR anew, one entry per CDR3 protein. The sample consists of 310,000 or so distinct CDR3 sequences, around 3.6% of them appearing once. Sequenced material: PBMCs, taken on the day of the yellow fever booster vaccination. The receptor set was obtained from a man aged 18 to 29 who received the YFV17D yellow fever vaccine. CDR3s include the opening cysteine and the closing phenylalanine or tryptophan. Each record gives: V gene, CDR3 protein.

V: TRBV4-1
CDR3: CASSQDWDKSTEAFF

V: TRBV18
CDR3: CASSPGQGGGGRPQHF

V: TRBV7-9
CDR3: CASSRSGTPGGYTF

V: TRBV4-3
CDR3: CASSQIAYVGGPLETQYF

V: TRBV5-4
CDR3: CASSSAKNYGYTF

V: TRBV28
CDR3: CASSWGSGTIEAFF

V: TRBV4-1
CDR3: CASSLQGPNSPLHF

V: TRBV6-5
CDR3: CASSDDRLEQYF

V: TRBV19
CDR3: CASSISGYQPQHF

V: TRBV6-1
CDR3: CASNHRDSNNQPQHF

V: TRBV10-2
CDR3: CASSGTGSSYNEQFF

V: TRBV28
CDR3: CASSLWQPPDTQYF

V: TRBV7-2
CDR3: CASSLYGADTEAFF

V: TRBV7-2
CDR3: CASSFGTPNQPQHF

V: TRBV19
CDR3: CASSITPHNEQFF

V: TRBV7-9
CDR3: CASSSHGADNEKLFF

V: TRBV6-4
CDR3: CASSSGLEGSGELFF

V: TRBV4-3
CDR3: CASSQRNTGELFF

V: TRBV20-1
CDR3: CSARDWGQLRETQYF

V: TRBV15
CDR3: CATSRDYRGVGTDTQYF

V: TRBV24-1
CDR3: CATSEQGYTQYF

V: TRBV28
CDR3: CASSRLDRSTDTQYF

V: TRBV7-2
CDR3: CASSLAGSGYNEKLFF

V: TRBV10-3
CDR3: CAIRAANTGELFF

V: TRBV7-9
CDR3: CASSSRTPRQETQYF

V: TRBV7-3
CDR3: CASSLRPLLAGTDTQYF

V: TRBV7-6
CDR3: CASSLGGQWNTEAFF

V: TRBV18
CDR3: CASSVGVTDTQYF